One T cell receptor beta chain is described in this entry. The source of the sample is a study of OX40 agonist ivuxolimab in advanced cancers. Produced via immunoSEQ multiplex PCR; TCRdb's table is partial and in-frame only. In the table there are approximately 35,000 clones, roughly 80% of which are singletons. This CDR3 contains 15 residues. The V gene end was trimmed by 4 bases and the J gene end by 8 bases; junction bases not matched to a gene: 11. The germline V gene has CDR1 SEHNR and CDR2 FQNEAQ (reference sequence). The chain is built from TRBV7-9 and TRBJ1-2; 9 bases fit TRBD1. The sample in question was CD4+ or CD8+ T cells sorted from blood, obtained in a trial of the OX40 agonist ivuxolimab. The TCR sequence derives from an adult with an advanced solid tumor such as melanoma, head and neck, liver or kidney cancer. The CDR3 DNA reads as TGTGCCAGCAGCTCGCCCATACAGGGGGCGCAAGGCTACACCTTC. Translating gives CASSSPIQGAQGYTF. Complete variable domain (other parts from reference TRBV7-9 and TRBJ1-2): DTGVSQNPRHKITKRGQNVTFRCDPISEHNRLYWYRQTLGQGPEFLTYFQNEAQLEKSRLLSDRFSAERPKGSFSTLEIQRTEQGDSAMYLCASSSPIQGAQGYTFGSGTRLTVV.